These 18 T cell receptor beta chains came from one sample sequenced in a study of response to subunit inactivated influenza vaccine. TCRdb ran MiXCR on the RT-PCR reads and lists one entry per CDR3 protein. In the table there are a few hundred thousand distinct CDR3 sequences, roughly 12% of which are singletons. This sample was also put to use in a study of T cells expressing NK-cell markers. That investigation notes: 5'RACE template switching with UMIs produced the TCR beta cDNA.

This specimen consisted of PBMCs from blood, obtained on the day of vaccination. The receptors originated from a man aged 45 to 65 who received an inactivated influenza vaccine.

This clonotype was seen at least ten times. The chain links TRBV12-3 or TRBV12-4 to TRBJ2-3; 8 positions match TRBD2. This CDR3 is 14 amino acids long. J gave up 6 bases and V 1 base, and 3 bases lay outside the gene matches. CDR3 protein: CASSLGAGGDTQYF. Written as DNA, the CDR3 is TGTGCCAGCAGTTTAGGCGCGGGAGGTGATACGCAGTATTTT.

This clonotype appeared a few times. The rearrangement uses TRBV5-6 and TRBJ2-3, with TRBD1 matching 10 bases. V was clipped by 1 base and J by 4 bases; unmatched bases: 6. Germline V gives CDR1 SGHDT, CDR2 YYEEEE. CDR3 length: 16 residues. CDR3 nucleotides: TGTGCCAGCAGCTTGATGACAGGGGGCGTCGCAGATACGCAGTATTTT. It yields the protein CASSLMTGGVADTQYF.

The genes are TRBV20-1 and TRBJ2-7; tentatively, D is TRBD2 (6 bases). Germline V gene lookup returns CDR1 DFQATT and CDR2 SNEGSKA (reference sequence). This CDR3 region has 14 residues. Deletions cut 6 bases from V and 2 bases from J, with 17 bases between. As DNA, the CDR3 is TGCAGTGCAGTCCCGGGACTCCTAACCTACGAGCAGTACTTC. As protein: CSAVPGLLTYEQYF.

This clonotype was detected only a few times. The chain uses TRBV28 and TRBJ2-3, with D possibly being TRBD1 (8 bases). Germline CDR1 is MDHEN and CDR2 is SYDVKM. The CDR3 extends over 14 amino acids. Trimming stripped 1 base from V and 10 bases from J, with 15 bases between. The CDR3 DNA is TGTGCCAGCAGTTTATCAGGGGGCGGGAGATCGCAGTATTTT. Protein product: CASSLSGGGRSQYF.

This clonotype was seen a handful of times. V is TRBV11-2 and J is TRBJ2-2; TRBD2 matches at 7 bases. The CDR3 is 17 amino acids. J lost 7 bases, V lost 3 bases, and 14 bases had no gene match. In germline, CDR1 is SGHAT, CDR2 FQNNGV. The CDR3 region has the DNA TGTGCCAGCAGCTTTGGCGGGAGCCTTCGTGGTGACGGGGAGCTGTTTTTT. This encodes CASSFGGSLRGDGELFF.

The chain employs TRBV5-1 and TRBJ2-7; D unresolved. Germline V gene data show CDR1 as SGHRS and CDR2 as YFSETQ. V gave up 0 bases and J gave up 0 bases, with 7 bases separating them. This CDR3 contains 14 residues. Written as DNA, the CDR3 is TGCGCCAGCAGCTTGGAATCAGGCTCCTACGAGCAGTACTTC. Translating gives CASSLESGSYEQYF. The full variable domain, in which reference TRBV5-1 and TRBJ2-7 provide the parts outside the CDR3, is KAGVTQTPRYLIKTRGQQVTLSCSPISGHRSVSWYQQTPGQGLQFLFEYFSETQRNKGNFPGRFSGRQFSNSRSEMNVSTLELGDSALYLCASSLESGSYEQYFGPGTRLTVT.

V and J are TRBV2 and TRBJ2-2; D is undetermined. The CDR3 extends over 17 amino acids. Trimming stripped 3 bases from V and 5 bases from J, with 19 bases between. CDR1 and CDR2 (germline): SNHLY, FYNNEI. This chain's CDR3 is CASSDRFGFRSTGELFF. The CDR3 nucleotides read TGTGCCAGCAGTGACCGCTTCGGGTTCAGGAGTACCGGGGAGCTGTTTTTT.

The rearrangement joins TRBV25-1 to TRBJ1-2; 11 bases align to TRBD1. The CDR3 sequence is 22 residues long. V was clipped by 6 bases and J by 0 bases; unmatched bases: 24. Germline CDR1 MGHDK, CDR2 SYGVNS. The chain's CDR3 is CASSYTRLKPSGTGGSNYGYTF. The CDR3 nucleotides read TGTGCCAGCAGCTATACCAGGCTCAAACCATCCGGGACAGGGGGGTCTAACTATGGCTACACCTTC.

The rearrangement links TRBV5-1 to TRBJ2-1; 12 bases align to TRBD2. Germline V lookup: CDR1 SGHRS, CDR2 YFSETQ. CDR3 length equals 16 residues. With 0 bases clipped from V and 8 bases from J, the junction kept 6 bases outside the gene matches. Here the CDR3 DNA reads TGCGCCAGCAGCTTGGGCTCTAGCGGGGGGGCGTATGAGCAGTTCTTC. Translation: CASSLGSSGGAYEQFF.

This clonotype showed up just once. The rearrangement links TRBV5-1 to TRBJ1-3; perhaps TRBD1 as D (5 bases). V lost 0 bases and J lost 1, with 8 bases in between. Germline V gene data show CDR1 as SGHRS and CDR2 as YFSETQ. The CDR3 loop spans 15 amino acids. The DNA for the CDR3 is TGCGCCAGCAGCTTGGTACCAGGGTCTGGAAACACCATATATTTT. Amino acid sequence: CASSLVPGSGNTIYF.

The rearrangement uses TRBV7-2 and TRBJ2-1, with D uncertain. CDR3 length: 13 amino acids. CDR1 and CDR2 (germline): SGHTA, FQGNSA. Trimming cost V 0 bases and J 10 bases, with 10 bases left between them. The CDR3 protein is CASSLALQSEQFF. The CDR3 nucleotides are TGTGCCAGCAGCTTAGCTCTCCAGAGCGAGCAGTTCTTC.

This clonotype has only one observation. V gene TRBV5-1 combines with J gene TRBJ2-7; TRBD2 is a possible D gene (5 bases). Trimming took 0 bases from V and 2 from J, leaving 12 bases between them. The CDR3 sequence is 15 residues long. CDR1 is SGHRS and CDR2 is YFSETQ in the germline V gene. CDR3 protein: CASSLADSEAYEQYF. The CDR3 DNA follows: TGCGCCAGCAGCTTGGCTGATAGCGAGGCCTACGAGCAGTACTTC.

This clonotype appeared a few times. This chain joins TRBV9 and TRBJ2-1; 11 nucleotides line up with TRBD2. V shed 2 bases, J shed 7 bases, and the junction held 8 bases outside the gene matches. The CDR3 loop spans 16 amino acids. Germline CDR1 is SGDLS and CDR2 is YYNGEE. The CDR3: CASSVQGSGRANEQFF. The CDR3 region has the DNA TGTGCCAGCAGCGTTCAAGGTAGCGGGAGGGCGAATGAGCAGTTCTTC.

The chain is built from TRBV12-3 or TRBV12-4 and TRBJ1-5; 7 positions agree with TRBD1. J was trimmed by 6 bases and V by 6 bases; bases with no gene match: 5. This CDR3 has 13 residues. The CDR3 sequence is CASRGTASQPQHF. The CDR3 bases are TGTGCCAGCAGGGGGACAGCCAGTCAGCCCCAGCATTTT.

This sequence joins TRBV20-1 and TRBJ2-2, with 9 bases matching TRBD1. The CDR3 is made up of 16 amino acids. The germline gives CDR1 DFQATT, CDR2 SNEGSKA (reference sequence). V gave up 0 bases and J gave up 5 bases; unmatched junction bases: 7. CDR3 protein: CSAREPHRGRTGELFF. The CDR3 DNA follows: TGCAGTGCTAGAGAGCCCCACAGGGGGCGAACCGGGGAGCTGTTTTTT.

The chain is built from TRBV19 and TRBJ2-3; tentatively, D is TRBD2 (5 bases). Germline CDR1 LNHDA, CDR2 SQIVND (reference sequence). The CDR3 is 17 residues long. Trimming pared 0 bases from V and 1 base from J, leaving 14 bases between. CDR3 residues: CASSIDREPAGTDTQYF. The CDR3 bases are TGTGCCAGTAGTATAGACCGGGAACCAGCAGGCACAGATACGCAGTATTTT.

This clonotype was counted only a few times. The chain joins TRBV5-1 to TRBJ2-3; D gene uncertain. Germline-derived CDR1 and CDR2 are SGHRS and YFSETQ. Trimming took off 4 bases at V and 0 bases at J, with 21 bases between the two ends. The CDR3 length is 18 residues. The CDR3 bases are TGCGCCAGCAGCCCCACTCGGGCTACACCCTCTAGCACAGATACGCAGTATTTT. It is translated as CASSPTRATPSSTDTQYF.

This clonotype appeared many times. J is TRBJ2-3 and V is TRBV4-3, with no clear D. The CDR3 is 17 amino acids. Germline CDR1 and CDR2: LGHNA and YSLEER. V lost 0 bases and J 0 bases, leaving 13 bases between the germline ends. CDR3 sequence (DNA): TGCGCCAGCAGCCAAGAAGGTCGCCTCCTTAGCACAGATACGCAGTATTTT. This encodes CASSQEGRLLSTDTQYF.